Listed below are T cell receptor beta chains from one sample, sequenced in a study of cytomegalovirus exposure and HLA in healthy donors. Only in-frame clones appear in the TCRdb table, and some are missing; sequencing was by immunoSEQ multiplex PCR. The sample records some 130,000 clones, approximately 80% being singletons. The specimen sequenced was PBMCs. The origin of the receptors is a male donor in good health and CMV-seropositive. CDR3s include the opening cysteine and the closing phenylalanine or tryptophan. Each record gives: V gene, clone size, J gene, D gene, CDR3 protein, CDR3 DNA. The D gene is left open where the match is weak. Only part of the rows carry a size: once, few, many, or a class if the clone is expanded.

TRBV2	-	TRBJ2-7	-	CASSYSYEQYF	TGTGCCAGCAGCTATTCCTACGAGCAGTACTTC
TRBV25-1	-	TRBJ2-7	TRBD2	CAGSLRTSGTEQYF	TGTGCCGGCAGCCTCAGGACTAGCGGGACGGAGCAGTACTTC
TRBV11-2	once	TRBJ2-2	-	CASSGGGGNTGELFF	TGTGCCAGCAGCGGGGGCGGGGGCAACACCGGGGAGCTGTTTTTT
TRBV2	-	TRBJ1-1	-	CASRDLGLPTEAFF	TGTGCCAGCAGAGACTTAGGATTACCAACTGAAGCTTTCTTT
TRBV15	-	TRBJ2-7	-	CATSRESIYEQYF	TGTGCCACCAGCAGAGAATCCATCTACGAGCAGTACTTC
TRBV29-1	-	TRBJ2-5	TRBD2	CSVGGGPQETQYF	TGCAGCGTTGGGGGAGGGCCCCAAGAGACCCAGTACTTC
TRBV19	-	TRBJ2-7	-	CASVKPPTGNLYYEQYF	TGTGCCAGTGTTAAGCCCCCCACAGGGAACTTATACTACGAGCAGTACTTC
TRBV5-1	-	TRBJ2-1	TRBD1	CASSAGGQGVTEQFF	TGCGCCAGCAGCGCTGGGGGACAGGGGGTTACTGAGCAGTTCTTC
TRBV5-5	-	TRBJ2-1	TRBD2	CASTSSGLHNEQFF	TGTGCCAGCACCTCTAGCGGGCTACACAATGAGCAGTTCTTC
TRBV2	once	TRBJ1-6	TRBD1	CASRGRTGSSYNSPLHF	TGTGCCAGCAGGGGGAGGACAGGGAGCTCCTATAATTCACCCCTCCACTTT
TRBV28	-	TRBJ1-4	TRBD1	CASSLFDRDNEKLFF	TGTGCCAGCAGTTTATTCGACAGGGATAATGAAAAACTGTTTTTT